Shown below are 22 T cell receptor beta chains from a single sample sequenced in a study of blood T cell repertoires in COVID-19. Data came from immunoSEQ multiplex PCR; TCRdb stores just in-frame clones and leaves some out. The sample lists about 480,000 clones; 85% to 90% were seen once. Sequenced sample: peripheral blood. The receptors stem from a man aged 18 to 35 with COVID-19, enrolled during active disease.

This clone was seen once. The chain couples TRBV5-5 to TRBJ1-3; 8 bases match TRBD1. The CDR3 length is 20 residues. CDR1 is SGHKS and CDR2 is YYEKEE in the germline V gene (reference sequence). Trimming took 0 bases from V and 1 from J; bases not matched to a gene: 15. In nucleotides, the CDR3 is TGTGCCAGCAGCTTGGATTTGGACAGGGCCGCCGGAGCGTCTGGAAACACCATATATTTT. Protein: CASSLDLDRAAGASGNTIYF.

Note on this clone: Additional DNA sequences in this sample encode the identical CDR3. The chain carries TRBV5-1 and TRBJ2-1, with D maybe TRBD2 (5 bases). This CDR3 region has 12 residues. Trimming removed 1 base from V and 7 bases from J, with 6 bases in between. Looked up from germline, CDR1 is SGHRS and CDR2 is YFSETQ. The CDR3 DNA reads TGCGCCAGCAGCTTGACGGGGAATGAGCAGTTCTTC. Translating gives CASSLTGNEQFF.

This rearrangement joins TRBV5-6 to TRBJ2-1; maybe TRBD1 (5 bases). Between the trimmed V and J ends, which lost 5 bases and 4 bases, there was a span of 16 bases. The CDR3 is 15 amino acids. Germline-derived CDR1 and CDR2 are SGHDT and YYEEEE. DNA of the CDR3: TGTGCCAGCAGTCAAGTTGTGGGGCCTTACAATGAGCAGTTCTTC. This sequence encodes CASSQVVGPYNEQFF.

V and J are TRBV5-5 and TRBJ1-1; D is undetermined. CDR3 length: 13 residues. Per the germline V gene, CDR1 is SGHKS and CDR2 is YYEKEE (reference sequence). The germline V and J ends were trimmed by 0 bases and 4 bases, with 7 bases remaining between them. The CDR3 loop reads CASSLEGSTEAFF. Written as DNA, the CDR3 is TGTGCCAGCAGCTTGGAAGGGAGCACTGAAGCTTTCTTT.

The chain uses TRBV2 and TRBJ2-7, with 7 bases lining up with TRBD1. This CDR3 contains 12 residues. Trimming at V came to 7 bases and at J to 6 bases, leaving 6 bases not matched to a gene. CDR1 and CDR2 from the germline V gene are SNHLY and FYNNEI. This CDR3 is CASIGQAFEQYF. DNA of the CDR3: TGTGCCAGCATAGGACAGGCTTTCGAGCAGTACTTC.

About this clone itself: Other DNA variants within this sample encode the same CDR3. This chain connects TRBV11-2 to TRBJ2-7, with D possibly matching TRBD1 (5 bases). CDR3 length equals 12 residues. V lost 2 bases, J lost 4 bases, and 6 bases lay in between. Germline V gene sequence: CDR1 SGHAT, CDR2 FQNNGV. The CDR3 DNA reads TGTGCCAGCAGCTTACAGGGTTACGAGCAGTACTTC. As protein: CASSLQGYEQYF.

This chain links TRBV7-9 with TRBJ2-7; TRBD1 agrees at 10 bases. This CDR3 contains 14 residues. V shed 5 bases and J 3 bases; nucleotides not matched to a gene: 4. Germline V CDR1 and CDR2: SEHNR, FQNEAQ (reference sequence). This CDR3 is CASSIDRGLYEQYF. The CDR3 coding sequence is TGTGCCAGCAGCATAGACAGGGGGCTCTACGAGCAGTACTTC.

A remark on this clone: The same CDR3 can be traced to other DNA sequences in this sample. The gene calls are TRBV19 and TRBJ1-1; D gene unclear. Trimming took 1 base from V and 2 from J, leaving 8 bases between them. Germline lookup yields CDR1 LNHDA and CDR2 SQIVND (reference sequence). The CDR3 sequence is 14 residues long. The CDR3 reads CASSIGRGNTEAFF. The CDR3 nucleotides read TGTGCCAGTAGTATAGGGAGAGGAAACACTGAAGCTTTCTTT.

CDR3 residues: CSAARDTSNYGYTF. The CDR3 nucleotides are TGCAGCGCGGCCCGGGACACCTCTAACTATGGCTACACCTTC. This chain joins TRBV29-1 and TRBJ1-2; tentative D call: TRBD1 (6 bases). The CDR3 runs to 14 residues. Trimming removed 7 bases from V and 0 bases from J, with 15 bases in between. The germline V gene encodes CDR1 SQVTM and CDR2 ANQGSEA.

As to this clone: This specimen includes other DNA sequences encoding the same CDR3. Written as DNA, the CDR3 is TGTGCCAGCAGTTTCAGTGGCTCCTACGAGCAGTACTTC. The encoded protein is CASSFSGSYEQYF. The chain combines TRBV27 with TRBJ2-7; D is unclear. This CDR3 has 13 amino acids. The germline V gene encodes CDR1 MNHEY and CDR2 SMNVEV (reference sequence). With 3 bases removed from V and 0 bases from J, the gap between germline ends came to 6 bases.

CDR3 loop: CASSIVVVTGELFF. CDR3 coding DNA: TGTGCCAGTAGTATAGTAGTGGTTACCGGGGAGCTGTTTTTT. The chain couples TRBV19 to TRBJ2-2, with D hard to call. The V end lost 1 base, the J end lost 5 bases, and 8 bases lay between the germline ends. This CDR3 comprises 14 residues. Germline CDR1 and CDR2: LNHDA and SQIVND (reference sequence).

The gene calls are TRBV7-9 and TRBJ1-2; D is perhaps TRBD1 (6 bases). The CDR3 spans 11 residues. The V end was cut by 7 bases, the J end by 8 bases, with 11 bases between. CDR1 and CDR2 from the germline V gene are SEHNR and FQNEAQ (reference sequence). CDR3 DNA sequence: TGTGCCAGCAACAGGGCCCTCGGCTACACCTTC. This sequence encodes CASNRALGYTF.

This chain joins TRBV2 and TRBJ2-5, with D unclear. The V gene's germline CDR1 is SNHLY and CDR2 FYNNEI. The CDR3 runs to 13 residues. With 4 bases removed from V and 5 bases from J, the gap between germline ends came to 11 bases. The CDR3 sequence is CASSAPLVETQYF. As DNA, the CDR3 is TGTGCCAGCAGTGCCCCCCTAGTGGAGACCCAGTACTTC.

The CDR3 bases are TGTGCCAGCAGCCCCTGGACTAGCGGGAGGGTCTACGAGCAGTACTTC. It is translated as CASSPWTSGRVYEQYF. This chain connects TRBV3-1 (or the pseudogene TRBV3-2) to TRBJ2-7, with 15 bases lining up with TRBD2. After removal of 4 bases from V and 3 bases from J, the junction contained 4 bases not matched to a gene. Germline-derived CDR1 and CDR2 are LGHDT and YNNKEL (reference sequence). The CDR3 sequence is 16 residues long.

The V gene is TRBV7-8, the J gene TRBJ1-4; 11 bases align to TRBD1. Germline-derived CDR1 and CDR2 are SGHVS and FQNEAQ. This CDR3 spans 15 amino acids. V lost 5 bases and J lost 8; bases outside the gene matches: 7. CDR3 DNA sequence: TGTGCCAGCAGCAGAATCGGGACAGGGGGAGAAAAACTGTTTTTT. Translated: CASSRIGTGGEKLFF.

The V gene is TRBV5-1, the J gene TRBJ2-5; tentatively, D is TRBD2 (6 bases). The CDR3 is 15 residues long. The V gene lost 2 bases and the J gene lost 2 bases, with 13 bases spanning the gap. Germline values: CDR1 SGHRS, CDR2 YFSETQ. CDR3 sequence (DNA): TGCGCCAGCAGCTTTACCGTAGCGGCGCAAGAGACCCAGTACTTC. Residues: CASSFTVAAQETQYF.

The chain couples TRBV6-5 to TRBJ2-5; no definite D call. CDR3 length: 12 residues. Germline assignment: CDR1 MNHEY and CDR2 SVGAGI. V was cut by 4 bases and J by 4 bases, with 7 bases left in between. CDR3 protein: CASSLTLETQYF. DNA for the CDR3: TGTGCCAGCAGTTTGACTTTAGAGACCCAGTACTTC.

DNA of the CDR3: TGTGCCAGCAGCAAGGACAAGGGACAGGGGAAGAACACTGAAGCTTTCTTT. This translates into CASSKDKGQGKNTEAFF. This chain joins TRBV7-9 and TRBJ1-1; TRBD1 matches 10 bases. The CDR3 consists of 17 residues. Germline values: CDR1 SEHNR, CDR2 FQNEAQ (reference sequence). After removal of 5 bases from V and 1 base from J, the junction contained 10 bases not matched to a gene.

The rearrangement uses TRBV4-1 and TRBJ2-1, with D tentatively TRBD1 (6 bases). CDR3 length: 14 residues. The germline V gene encodes CDR1 MGHRA and CDR2 YSYEKL. V lost 4 bases and J 4 bases, leaving 11 bases between the germline ends. The CDR3 coding sequence is TGCGCCAGCAGCCGCCTCGGGACATACAATGAGCAGTTCTTC. Its translation is CASSRLGTYNEQFF.

The V call is TRBV12-2, the J call TRBJ2-7; TRBD2 was called by the table and not checked on the DNA. TRBV12-2 is tagged as a pseudogene. This CDR3 region has 15 residues. Here the CDR3 reads CASRLAGGNTYEQYF. In DNA, the CDR3 is TGTGCAAGTCGCTTAGCGGGGGGTAATACCTACGAGCAGTACTTC.

The chain couples TRBV11-2 to TRBJ2-7; D possibly corresponds to TRBD2 (6 bases). The CDR3 consists of 15 residues. CDR1 SGHAT and CDR2 FQNNGV come from the germline V gene. V lost 5 bases and J lost 1, with 15 bases in between. The CDR3 is CASSGGGVGSYEQYF. The CDR3 nucleotides are TGTGCCAGCAGCGGAGGAGGGGTAGGTTCCTACGAGCAGTACTTC.

J is TRBJ1-5 and V is TRBV6-9; TRBD1 matches 9 bases. V lost 7 bases, J lost 1 base, and 14 bases stayed unmatched. The CDR3 length is 18 residues. CDR1 and CDR2 from the germline V gene are MNHGY and SVAAGI. CDR3 coding DNA: TGTGCCAGCATAACGACAGGGGGTGTTTGGTGGAGCAATCAGCCCCAGCATTTT. This translates into CASITTGGVWWSNQPQHF.